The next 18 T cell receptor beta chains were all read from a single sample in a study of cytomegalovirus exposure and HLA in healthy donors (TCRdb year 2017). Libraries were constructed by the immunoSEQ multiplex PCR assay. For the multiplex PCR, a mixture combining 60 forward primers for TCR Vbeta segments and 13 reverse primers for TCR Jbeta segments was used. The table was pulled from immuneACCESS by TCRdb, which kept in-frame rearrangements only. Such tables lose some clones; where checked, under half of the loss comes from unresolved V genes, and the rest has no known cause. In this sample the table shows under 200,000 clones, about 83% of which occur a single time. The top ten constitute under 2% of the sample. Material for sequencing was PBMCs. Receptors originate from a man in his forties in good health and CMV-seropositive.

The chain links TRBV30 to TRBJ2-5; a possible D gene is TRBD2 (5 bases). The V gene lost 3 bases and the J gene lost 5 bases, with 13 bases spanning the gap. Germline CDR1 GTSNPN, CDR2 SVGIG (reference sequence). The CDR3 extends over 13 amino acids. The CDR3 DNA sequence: TGTGCCTGGAGCCCGGCGAGGAGGGAGACCCAGTACTTC. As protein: CAWSPARRETQYF.

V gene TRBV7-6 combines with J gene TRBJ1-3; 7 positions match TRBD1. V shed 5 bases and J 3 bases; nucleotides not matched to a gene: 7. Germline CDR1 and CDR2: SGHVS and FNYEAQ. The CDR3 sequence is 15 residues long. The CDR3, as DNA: TGTGCCAGCAGCCTAAGACAGGGTGTTGGAAACACCATATATTTT. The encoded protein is CASSLRQGVGNTIYF. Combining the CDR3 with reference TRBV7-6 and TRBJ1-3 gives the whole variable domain GAGVSQSPRYKVTKRGQDVALRCDPISGHVSLYWYRQALGQGPEFLTYFNYEAQQDKSGLPNDRFSAERPEGSISTLTIQRTEQRDSAMYRCASSLRQGVGNTIYFGEGSWLTVV.

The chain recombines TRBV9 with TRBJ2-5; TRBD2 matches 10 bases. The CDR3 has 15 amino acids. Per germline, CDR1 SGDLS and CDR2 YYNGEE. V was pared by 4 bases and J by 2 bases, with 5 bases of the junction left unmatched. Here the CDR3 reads CASSPTSGHQETQYF. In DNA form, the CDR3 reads TGTGCCAGCAGCCCGACTAGCGGGCATCAAGAGACCCAGTACTTC.

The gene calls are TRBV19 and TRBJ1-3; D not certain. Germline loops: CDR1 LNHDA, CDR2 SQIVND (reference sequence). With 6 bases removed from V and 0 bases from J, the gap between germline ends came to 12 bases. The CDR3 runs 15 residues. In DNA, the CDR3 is TGTGCCAGTAGCGAGCGTTTGATCTCTGGAAACACCATATATTTT. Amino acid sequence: CASSERLISGNTIYF.

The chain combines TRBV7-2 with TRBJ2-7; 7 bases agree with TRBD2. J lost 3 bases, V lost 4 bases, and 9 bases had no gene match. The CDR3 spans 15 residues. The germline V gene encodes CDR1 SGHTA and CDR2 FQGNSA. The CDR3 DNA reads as TGTGCCAGCAGCTCGGCGGGGGTATCAAACTACGAGCAGTACTTC. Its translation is CASSSAGVSNYEQYF.

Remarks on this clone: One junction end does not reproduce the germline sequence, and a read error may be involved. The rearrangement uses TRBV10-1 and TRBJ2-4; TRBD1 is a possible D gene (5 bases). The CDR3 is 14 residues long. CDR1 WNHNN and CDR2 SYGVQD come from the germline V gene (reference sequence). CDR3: CASDNPGAKNSQYF. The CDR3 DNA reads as TGCGCCAGTGACAATCCTGGGGCCAAAAACAGTCAGTACTTC.

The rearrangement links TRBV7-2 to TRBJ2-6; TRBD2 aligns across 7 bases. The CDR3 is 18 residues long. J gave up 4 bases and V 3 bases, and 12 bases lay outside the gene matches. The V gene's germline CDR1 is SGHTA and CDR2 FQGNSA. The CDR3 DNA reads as TGTGCCAGCAGCTTTTTGCGGGGGAACATAGGGGGGGCCAACGTCCTGACTTTC. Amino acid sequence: CASSFLRGNIGGANVLTF.

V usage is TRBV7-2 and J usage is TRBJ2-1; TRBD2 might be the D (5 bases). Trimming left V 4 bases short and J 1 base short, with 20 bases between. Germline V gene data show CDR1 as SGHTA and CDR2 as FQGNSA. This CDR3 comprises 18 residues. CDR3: CASSSLVDASRSYNEQFF. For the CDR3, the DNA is TGTGCCAGCAGCTCACTAGTTGATGCCTCTAGGTCCTACAATGAGCAGTTCTTC.

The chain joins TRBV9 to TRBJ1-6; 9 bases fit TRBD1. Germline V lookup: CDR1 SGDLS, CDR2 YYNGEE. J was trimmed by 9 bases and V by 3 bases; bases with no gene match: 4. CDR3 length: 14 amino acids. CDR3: CASSAGQGGSPLHF. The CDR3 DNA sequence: TGTGCCAGCAGCGCGGGACAGGGTGGTTCACCCCTCCACTTT.

The CDR3 sequence is CASRYGGDEQFF. The CDR3 region has the DNA TGTGCCAGCAGGTATGGGGGGGATGAGCAGTTCTTC. The chain has TRBV6-5 and TRBJ2-1, with TRBD2 matching 7 bases. Germline-derived CDR1 and CDR2 are MNHEY and SVGAGI. This CDR3 contains 12 residues. V dropped 6 bases and J dropped 8; count of bases not matched to a gene: 4.

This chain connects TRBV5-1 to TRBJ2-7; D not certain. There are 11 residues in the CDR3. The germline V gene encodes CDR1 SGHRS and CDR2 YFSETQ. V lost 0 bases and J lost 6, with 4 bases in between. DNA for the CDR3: TGCGCCAGCAGCTTGGCCGGCGAGCAGTACTTC. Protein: CASSLAGEQYF.

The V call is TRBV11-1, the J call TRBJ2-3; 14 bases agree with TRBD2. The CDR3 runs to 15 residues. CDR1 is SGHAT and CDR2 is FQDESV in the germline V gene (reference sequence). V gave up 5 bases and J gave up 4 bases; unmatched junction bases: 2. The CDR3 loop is CASSGTSGSSDTQYF. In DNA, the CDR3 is TGTGCCAGCAGCGGGACTAGCGGGAGTTCAGATACGCAGTATTTT. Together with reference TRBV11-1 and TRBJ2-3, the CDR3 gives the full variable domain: EAEVAQSPRYKITEKSQAVAFWCDPISGHATLYWYRQILGQGPELLVQFQDESVVDDSQLPKDRFSAERLKGVDSTLKIQPAELGDSAMYLCASSGTSGSSDTQYFGPGTRLTVL.

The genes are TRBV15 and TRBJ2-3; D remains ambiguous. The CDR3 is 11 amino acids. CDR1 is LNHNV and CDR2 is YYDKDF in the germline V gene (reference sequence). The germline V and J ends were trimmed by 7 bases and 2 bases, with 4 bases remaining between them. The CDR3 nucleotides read TGTGCCACCACAAACACAGATACGCAGTATTTT. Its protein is CATTNTDTQYF.

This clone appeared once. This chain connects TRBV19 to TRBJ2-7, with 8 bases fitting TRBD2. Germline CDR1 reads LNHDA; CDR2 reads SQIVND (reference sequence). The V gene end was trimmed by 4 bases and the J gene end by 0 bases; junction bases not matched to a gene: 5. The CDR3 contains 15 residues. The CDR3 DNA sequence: TGTGCCAGTAGTACTTCCGGGGGGGACTCCTACGAGCAGTACTTC. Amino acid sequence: CASSTSGGDSYEQYF.

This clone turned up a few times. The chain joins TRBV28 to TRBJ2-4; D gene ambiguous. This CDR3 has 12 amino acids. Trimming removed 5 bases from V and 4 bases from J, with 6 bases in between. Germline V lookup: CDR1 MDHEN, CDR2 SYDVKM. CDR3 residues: CASSPIKNIQYF. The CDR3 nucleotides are TGTGCCAGCAGTCCAATTAAAAACATTCAGTACTTC.

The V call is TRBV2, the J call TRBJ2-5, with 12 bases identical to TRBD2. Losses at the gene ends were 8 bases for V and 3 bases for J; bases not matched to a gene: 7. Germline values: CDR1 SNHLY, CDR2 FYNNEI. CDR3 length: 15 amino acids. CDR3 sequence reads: CASHSSGREKETQYF. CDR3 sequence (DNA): TGTGCCAGCCACTCTAGCGGGAGGGAGAAAGAGACCCAGTACTTC. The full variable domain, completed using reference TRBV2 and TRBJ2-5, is EPEVTQTPSHQVTQMGQEVILRCVPISNHLYFYWYRQILGQKVEFLVSFYNNEISEKSEIFDDQFSVERPDGSNFTLKIRSTKLEDSAMYFCASHSSGREKETQYFGPGTRLLVL.

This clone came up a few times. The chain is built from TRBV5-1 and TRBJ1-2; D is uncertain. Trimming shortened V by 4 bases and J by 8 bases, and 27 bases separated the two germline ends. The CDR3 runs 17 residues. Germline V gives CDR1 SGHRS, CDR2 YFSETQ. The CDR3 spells CASSLAGPSEREEGYTF. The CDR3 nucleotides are TGCGCCAGCAGCCTGGCCGGGCCCTCCGAGAGGGAGGAAGGCTACACCTTC.

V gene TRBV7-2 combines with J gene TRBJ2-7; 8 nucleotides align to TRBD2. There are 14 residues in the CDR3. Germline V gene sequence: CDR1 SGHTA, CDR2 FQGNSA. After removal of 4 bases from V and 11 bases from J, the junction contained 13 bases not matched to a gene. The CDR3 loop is CASSSRASGPGEYF. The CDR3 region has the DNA TGTGCCAGCAGCTCACGGGCTAGCGGGCCTGGGGAGTACTTC.